The sequence of this T cell receptor beta chain was determined in a study of T cell responses to AZD1222 COVID-19 vaccine. About this clone itself: Its cognate antigen is unknown.

Study results and caveats: Repertoire sampling happened only post peak T cell response. Dominant CD4 TCR responses targeted spike regions 160-218 and 743-854. In a largely white British group with more females than males, clonal diversity was possibly underestimated.

The protocol was immunoSEQ multiplex PCR, while the TCRdb copy is restricted to in-frame clones and leaves out a portion. The sample holds about 150,000 clones, about 86% seen once. The material sequenced was peripheral blood, taken 28 days after the second AZD1222 dose. This TCR was recovered from an adult who received the AZD1222 COVID-19 vaccine.

The DNA for the CDR3 is TGCGCCAGCAGTGTTTTGGGAGGCGAGCAGTACTTC. Its translation is CASSVLGGEQYF. The rearrangement joins TRBV10-1 to TRBJ2-7, with a weak D call TRBD2 (6 bases). The CDR3 runs 12 residues. Germline loops: CDR1 WNHNN, CDR2 SYGVQD (reference sequence). Between the trimmed V and J ends, which lost 4 bases and 6 bases, there was a span of 10 bases.